The 16 T cell receptor beta chains reported below all come from one sample, sequenced in a study of shared clonotypes between healthy human individuals. It was CD45RO-negative cells, positively selected for CCR7, that made up naive CD8 cells, with terminally differentiated effector memory CD45RA+ cells excluded. The protocol was immunoSEQ multiplex PCR, while the TCRdb copy is restricted to in-frame clones and leaves out a portion. The table has a few hundred thousand clones, about 95% seen once. Sequencing used naive CD8+ T cells sorted from blood. The source of these receptors is a woman younger than 45 in good health.

This clone was seen only once. This chain connects TRBV9 to TRBJ1-2, with 9 bases that match TRBD1. Trimming cost V 4 bases and J 1 base; bases outside gene matches: 8. Looked up from germline, CDR1 is SGDLS and CDR2 is YYNGEE. This CDR3 has 16 residues. The CDR3 loop is CASSPRKGQGNYGYTF. DNA for the CDR3: TGTGCCAGCAGCCCGCGGAAGGGACAGGGTAACTATGGCTACACCTTC. The full variable domain, in which reference TRBV9 and TRBJ1-2 provide the parts outside the CDR3, is DSGVTQTPKHLITATGQRVTLRCSPRSGDLSVYWYQQSLDQGLQFLIQYYNGEERAKGNILERFSAQQFPDLHSELNLSSLELGDSALYFCASSPRKGQGNYGYTFGSGTRLTVV.

The chain has TRBV27 and TRBJ2-2, with D possibly matching TRBD2 (5 bases). Germline assignment: CDR1 MNHEY and CDR2 SMNVEV (reference sequence). This CDR3 is built from 13 residues. The V gene lost 11 bases and the J gene lost 3 bases, with 13 bases spanning the gap. The chain's CDR3 is CAARGRYTGELFF. The CDR3 DNA reads as TGTGCCGCCCGGGGTCGTTACACCGGGGAGCTGTTTTTT.

This clone was seen a single time. This chain links TRBV7-9 with TRBJ1-2; D perhaps matches TRBD1 (5 bases). CDR1 and CDR2 (germline): SEHNR, FQNEAQ (reference sequence). This CDR3 is built from 15 residues. Trimming took 4 bases from V and 8 from J, leaving 20 bases between them. In DNA form, the CDR3 reads TGTGCCAGCAGCTGGCCGGGACCGGAGGCGCGGGGCTACACCTTC. It translates to CASSWPGPEARGYTF.

The chain employs TRBV6-5 and TRBJ2-7; 9 positions match TRBD2. J was trimmed by 7 bases and V by 6 bases; bases with no gene match: 13. Per germline, CDR1 MNHEY and CDR2 SVGAGI. The CDR3 runs to 15 residues. The CDR3 is CASRGASGIGGEQYF. Here the CDR3 DNA reads TGTGCCAGCAGGGGAGCTAGCGGGATCGGAGGGGAGCAGTACTTC.

The chain uses TRBV5-6 and TRBJ2-1; D gene ambiguous. CDR1 SGHDT and CDR2 YYEEEE come from the germline V gene. This CDR3 comprises 15 residues. V was pared by 4 bases and J by 0 bases, with 11 bases between. The CDR3 bases are TGTGCCAGCAGCATGAGGAGTTCCTCCTACAATGAGCAGTTCTTC. Its protein is CASSMRSSSYNEQFF.

The rearrangement links TRBV4-1 to TRBJ2-2; TRBD1 is a possible D gene (6 bases). The CDR3 is made up of 16 amino acids. Trimming shortened V by 4 bases and J by 0 bases, and 12 bases separated the two germline ends. Per germline, CDR1 MGHRA and CDR2 YSYEKL. This CDR3 reads CASSRSGVSNTGELFF. The CDR3, as DNA: TGCGCCAGCAGCCGATCAGGGGTATCGAACACCGGGGAGCTGTTTTTT.

This rearrangement joins TRBV5-4 to TRBJ2-5; D gene uncertain. Germline lookup yields CDR1 SGHNT and CDR2 YYREEE (reference sequence). Between the trimmed V and J ends, which lost 0 bases and 3 bases, there was a span of 9 bases. The CDR3 has 14 residues. CDR3 DNA: TGTGCCAGCAGCTTGGGTGACTCAGAAGAGACCCAGTACTTC. Protein product: CASSLGDSEETQYF. The whole variable domain, remainder taken from reference TRBV5-4 and TRBJ2-5, is ETGVTQSPTHLIKTRGQQVTLRCSSQSGHNTVSWYQQALGQGPQFIFQYYREEENGRGNFPPRFSGLQFPNYSSELNVNALELDDSALYLCASSLGDSEETQYFGPGTRLLVL.

This clone was recorded once. The chain joins TRBV14 to TRBJ2-7; D is ambiguous. Germline CDR1 and CDR2: SGHDN and FVKESK. Trimming took 4 bases from V and 6 from J, leaving 10 bases between them. The CDR3 is 12 residues long. CDR3 loop: CASSRQVSEQYF. The CDR3 DNA follows: TGTGCCAGCAGCCGCCAGGTATCCGAGCAGTACTTC.

V and J are TRBV29-1 and TRBJ1-2; maybe TRBD1 (6 bases). This CDR3 is built from 14 residues. The V gene's germline CDR1 is SQVTM and CDR2 ANQGSEA. The V gene lost 6 bases and the J gene lost 5 bases, with 19 bases spanning the gap. This CDR3 reads CSVDSATHLYGYTF. The CDR3 coding sequence is TGCAGCGTGGACAGCGCCACTCACCTATATGGCTACACCTTC.

This clone has only one observation. The chain combines TRBV27 with TRBJ1-1; 9 nucleotides align to TRBD1. V dropped 0 bases and J dropped 11; count of bases not matched to a gene: 10. The germline V gene encodes CDR1 MNHEY and CDR2 SMNVEV (reference sequence). The length of the CDR3 is 15 residues. DNA for the CDR3: TGTGCCAGCAGTTTATCGATCCCGACAGGGGGTGCGGCTTTCTTT. Protein product: CASSLSIPTGGAAFF.

The V and J genes are TRBV2 and TRBJ1-5, with unresolved D. The CDR3 is 14 amino acids. V shed 3 bases and J shed 3 bases, with 9 bases lying between them. Germline assignment: CDR1 SNHLY and CDR2 FYNNEI. This CDR3 reads CASSETEYNQPQHF. CDR3 in DNA: TGTGCCAGCAGTGAGACTGAATACAATCAGCCCCAGCATTTT. The full variable domain, its missing parts supplied by reference TRBV2 and TRBJ1-5, is EPEVTQTPSHQVTQMGQEVILRCVPISNHLYFYWYRQILGQKVEFLVSFYNNEISEKSEIFDDQFSVERPDGSNFTLKIRSTKLEDSAMYFCASSETEYNQPQHFGDGTRLSIL.

Details on this clone: The sample carries other DNA sequences with the same CDR3. The chain carries TRBV5-4 and TRBJ2-1, with D uncertain. Trimming took off 1 base at V and 7 bases at J, with 3 bases between the two ends. The CDR3 extends over 11 amino acids. Germline V CDR1 and CDR2: SGHNT, YYREEE (reference sequence). CDR3 coding DNA: TGTGCCAGCAGCTTGATAAATGAGCAGTTCTTC. Its protein is CASSLINEQFF.

The V and J genes are TRBV7-9 and TRBJ1-1, with D unresolved. The CDR3 runs 13 residues. Germline CDR1 is SEHNR and CDR2 is FQNEAQ (reference sequence). V was cut by 5 bases and J by 0 bases, with 7 bases left in between. CDR3 DNA sequence: TGTGCCAGCAGCCAGAACGTGAACACTGAAGCTTTCTTT. Protein: CASSQNVNTEAFF.

V is TRBV2 and J is TRBJ1-1, with 7 nucleotides matching TRBD1. The CDR3 runs to 12 residues. Germline-derived CDR1 and CDR2 are SNHLY and FYNNEI. V gave up 6 bases and J gave up 5 bases; unmatched junction bases: 3. The CDR3 spells CASRTGSTEAFF. For the CDR3, the DNA is TGTGCCAGCAGGACAGGGTCGACTGAAGCTTTCTTT.

V is TRBV6-1 and J is TRBJ1-1; 8 nucleotides match TRBD1. J was trimmed by 1 base and V by 4 bases; bases with no gene match: 5. Germline V lookup: CDR1 MNHNS, CDR2 SASEGT. The CDR3 is made up of 15 amino acids. CDR3 in amino acids: CASSGRGPGNTEAFF. The CDR3 DNA is TGTGCCAGCAGTGGCAGGGGGCCTGGGAACACTGAAGCTTTCTTT.

The chain carries TRBV30 and TRBJ1-2; no firm D call. From germline, CDR1 is GTSNPN and CDR2 SVGIG (reference sequence). The CDR3 loop spans 15 amino acids. V dropped 2 bases and J dropped 4 bases, with 17 bases sitting between them. In nucleotides, the CDR3 is TGTGCCTGGAGTCATGCGGACCCCTCCCTCTATGGCTACACCTTC. Protein product: CAWSHADPSLYGYTF.